This paragraph reports one T cell receptor beta chain. No antigen is known for it. No much larger clonotype is one base removed from it; base qualities were not supplied. This entry is derived from a study of blood T cells in healthy people across ages (dated by TCRdb to between 2014 and 2016). Study-wide context: In model experiments, template switching captured roughly one uniquely barcoded TCR beta cDNA molecule for every two T cells. The study measured age-related changes in TCR beta repertoire diversity using deep sequencing normalized with unique cDNA molecular identifiers. The donors were split into four age groups: young (average about 15 years), middle-aged (39), aged (62) and long-lived (more than 80). Donors of different ages were randomly distributed across sequencing lanes to avoid experimental bias. For two donors (one aged 18 to 29 and one aged 80 or older), the study analyzed two additional independent replicas of 1 million unique cDNA reads from the same blood draw.

Donors were about 36 systemically healthy Caucasian individuals from Russia aged 6 to 90 years. Each donor gave about 9.7 milliliters of peripheral blood, drawn into EDTA-treated Vacutainer tubes. Ficoll-Paque density-gradient centrifugation was used to isolate PBMCs, with at least 6 million obtained per sample. Total RNA was extracted from PBMCs with Trizol reagent, with at least 5 micrograms obtained per sample. Naive CD45RAhigh/CD27high T cell percentages were measured by flow cytometry on a PBMC aliquot from every donor. General conclusions and limits of the study: Estimates of total diversity based on one million sequenced T cells were regarded as lower bounds and as underestimates. Compared with the aged group, the long-lived group had more naive CD4+ T cells, fewer expanded clones and increased TCR diversity, a pattern suggesting age selection. The percentage of naive T cells measured by flow cytometry correlated strongly with observed TCR beta diversity. Bulk unsorted PBMC profiling prevented conclusive comparison of naive and antigen-experienced compartments. The CMV infection status of donors was not known, potentially confounding age-related changes in expanded clonotypes. As age increased, observed TCR beta diversity per million T cells dropped in a roughly linear way, and a significant reduction was already evident by age 40.

V is clipped by 5 bases and J by 3 bases, and the sequence between their germline boundaries is 11 bases long. The germline V gene encodes CDR1 MNHNS and CDR2 SASEGT. The CDR3 covers 14 residues, taking in both the cysteine and the phenylalanine. The CDR3 DNA has 42 bases and is translated from base 1. Libraries were prepared through 5' RACE. For sequencing, an Illumina HiSeq 2500 was employed. A second roughly 6 to 12 cycle PCR used a sample-barcoded 5' primer and a J-beta primer mix. A template-switch 5' adaptor carrying 12 random nucleotides introduced a unique molecular identifier onto each TCR beta cDNA molecule. Each sample yielded at least 2.5 million CDR3-containing paired-end reads. First-strand cDNA was synthesized from all RNA with the Mint cDNA synthesis kit, primed by a TRBC-specific oligonucleotide. Following uracil-DNA glycosylase treatment, all cDNA underwent a first 18-cycle PCR with the universal primers M1SS and BC2_uni_R. Processing in the source paper ran as follows. For normalization, 1 million high-quality reads, each with a distinct molecular identifier, were randomly selected from each sample. Instead of being binned into consensus sequences, reads with shared molecular identifiers were discarded. CDR3 identification, clonotype clustering and error correction used MiTCR with a Q25 quality threshold and the strictest error-elimination algorithm. Lower-bound total TCR beta diversity was estimated with a nonparametric unseen species model using Euler transformation. TCRdb took the public reads, trimmed them with fastp at Q25, ran MiXCR for clone calling and kept in-frame beta chains. Under each unique CDR3 protein, matching rows form one entry showing the most common genes and DNA. These V and J calls derive from TCRdb rather than the authors' analysis. The sample table holds roughly 830,000 distinct CDR3 sequences, of which 62% were seen once. 25% to 35% of the sample lies in the top ten.

The sequence came from a man aged 25-40 years in good health. Rearrangement joined TRBV6-1 to TRBJ2-1, with the D gene too uncertain to name. Material for sequencing was blood. This receptor carries the CDR3 CASSPAIVYNEQFF. The nucleotides are TGTGCCAGCAGTCCAGCGATAGTCTACAATGAGCAGTTCTTC.